This TCR beta chain was recorded in a study of vaccination and CD4 T cells after COVID-19. To note about this clonotype: Its matching antigen is unknown.

V lost 7 bases to trimming and J lost 3 bases, with 16 bases between them. This CDR3 region has 15 residues. Germline CDR1 and CDR2: MNHNS and SASEGT. Treatment noted: roughly ten-day PBMC culture with coronavirus spike peptide pools or control peptides (ViraFEST assay). ViraFEST enlarged antigen-specific T cell populations with peptide pools and afterwards sequenced TCRs. Study-level findings and limits: Researchers report that a median approximately 90% of reactive clones in convalescent patients surfaced only post-vaccination.

An Oncomine TCR Beta short-read assay was used to sequence the DNA from cultured CD4+ T cells. MiXCR was run by TCRdb on the PCR reads, yielding one entry per CDR3 protein. The sample has about 7,100 distinct CDR3 sequences, approximately 71% seen once. This TCR was sampled from a human donor who had recovered from COVID-19. This chain uses TRBV6-1 with TRBJ2-1, with a possible D match to TRBD1 (6 bases). The source material was CD4+ T cells from blood, cultured in vitro. This CDR3 is CASKQQGRNYNEQFF. CDR3 bases: TGTGCCAGCAAGCAACAGGGTCGGAACTACAATGAGCAGTTCTTC.